These 14 T cell receptor beta chains share one sample of origin, sequenced in a study of blood T cells in healthy people across ages. A J-beta primer mix and a sample-barcoded 5' primer were used in a second PCR of about 7 to 12 cycles. TCRdb itself ran the 5' RACE reads through MiXCR, one entry per CDR3 protein. The table lists some 750,000 distinct CDR3 sequences, about 20% of them singletons. The source material was blood. These receptors came from a man in his sixties or seventies in good health.

This clonotype turned up a few times. This chain uses TRBV2 with TRBJ1-1; a possible D gene is TRBD1 (6 bases). The CDR3 contains 15 residues. CDR1 and CDR2 (germline): SNHLY, FYNNEI. Trimming shortened V by 5 bases and J by 6 bases, and 19 bases separated the two germline ends. The CDR3 DNA sequence: TGTGCCAGCAGTTTAACAGGGTTTGGCAGGGCTGAAGCTTTCTTT. Translated, it gives CASSLTGFGRAEAFF.

This sequence joins TRBV7-2 and TRBJ2-1; 8 nucleotides match TRBD2. This CDR3 region has 15 residues. Germline CDR1 is SGHTA and CDR2 is FQGNSA. Trimming at V came to 2 bases and at J to 12 bases, leaving 12 bases not matched to a gene. CDR3 region: CASSLTMARGGLQFF. The CDR3 region has the DNA TGTGCCAGCAGCTTAACTATGGCCCGGGGGGGTTTGCAGTTCTTC.

The chain uses TRBV29-1 and TRBJ1-2, with 8 bases aligning to TRBD1. Germline CDR1 and CDR2: SQVTM and ANQGSEA. With V trimmed by 4 bases and J by 8 bases, 9 bases remained unmatched. This CDR3 has 13 amino acids. CDR3 region: CSVVGGQGGGYTF. The DNA of the CDR3 is TGCAGCGTTGTAGGCGGACAGGGTGGCGGCTACACCTTC. The full variable domain, in which reference TRBV29-1 and TRBJ1-2 provide the parts outside the CDR3, is SAVISQKPSRDICQRGTSLTIQCQVDSQVTMMFWYRQQPGQSLTLIATANQGSEATYESGFVIDKFPISRPNLTFSTLTVSNMSPEDSSIYLCSVVGGQGGGYTFGSGTRLTVV.

This clonotype was counted ten times or more. The chain combines TRBV3-1 with TRBJ1-4, with unresolved D. V was clipped by 5 bases and J by 0 bases, with 13 bases between them. In germline, CDR1 is LGHDT, CDR2 YNNKEL (reference sequence). The CDR3 is 16 residues long. The CDR3 protein is CASSSEIGATNEKLFF. CDR3 nucleotides: TGTGCCAGCAGCTCAGAGATAGGTGCAACTAATGAAAAACTGTTTTTT. The whole variable domain, remainder taken from reference TRBV3-1 and TRBJ1-4, is DTAVSQTPKYLVTQMGNDKSIKCEQNLGHDTMYWYKQDSKKFLKIMFSYNNKELIINETVPNRFSPKSPDKAHLNLHINSLELGDSAVYFCASSSEIGATNEKLFFGSGTQLSVL.

This clonotype was counted only a few times. V is TRBV11-3 and J is TRBJ2-1, with D tentatively TRBD1 (5 bases). The CDR3 consists of 14 residues. CDR1 is SGHNT and CDR2 is YENEEA in the germline V gene. Trimming shortened V by 3 bases and J by 6 bases, and 12 bases separated the two germline ends. CDR3 bases: TGTGCCAGCAGCTTTTCATCAGGGTTCAATGAGCAGTTCTTC. It codes for CASSFSSGFNEQFF.

This chain connects TRBV5-1 to TRBJ2-1, with 9 nucleotides matching TRBD2. The CDR3 sequence is 14 residues long. Germline assignment: CDR1 SGHRS and CDR2 YFSETQ. The J segment lost 6 bases and the V segment lost 1 base, leaving 2 bases of the junction unmatched. CDR3 sequence: CASSLRTSVNEQFF. The CDR3 DNA follows: TGCGCCAGCAGCTTGAGGACTAGCGTCAATGAGCAGTTCTTC.

The rearrangement links TRBV5-6 to TRBJ2-2; TRBD1 is a possible D gene (6 bases). Trimming removed 4 bases from V and 0 bases from J, with 13 bases in between. Germline CDR1 SGHDT, CDR2 YYEEEE. The CDR3 spans 16 residues. In DNA, the CDR3 is TGTGCCAGCAGCAGGTACGGGACAACGAACACCGGGGAGCTGTTTTTT. Translation: CASSRYGTTNTGELFF.

This sequence joins TRBV5-1 and TRBJ2-5; D may be TRBD1 (6 bases). The DNA matches TRBJ2-1 better at its end, which makes the J call doubtful. This CDR3 contains 14 residues. Germline loops: CDR1 SGHRS, CDR2 YFSETQ. The CDR3 bases are TGCGCCAGCAACCTCGGACAGTCCTACAATGAGCAGTTCTTC. Translated: CASNLGQSYNEQFF.

V usage is TRBV6-6 and J usage is TRBJ2-3, with D possibly matching TRBD2 (5 bases). The V end lost 6 bases, the J end lost 5 bases, and 12 bases lay between the germline ends. Germline lookup yields CDR1 MNHNY and CDR2 SVGAGI (reference sequence). This CDR3 is 13 amino acids long. The chain's CDR3 is CASREGVVDTQYF. The CDR3, as DNA: TGTGCCAGCAGAGAGGGCGTGGTAGATACGCAGTATTTT.

The J gene is TRBJ2-4, the V gene TRBV28; possibly TRBD1 for D (5 bases). Trimming stripped 5 bases from V and 7 bases from J, with 15 bases between. Germline V gene sequence: CDR1 MDHEN, CDR2 SYDVKM. This CDR3 has 14 amino acids. CDR3 protein: CASSPHGADNIQYF. The CDR3 region has the DNA TGTGCCAGCAGTCCCCATGGGGCGGATAACATTCAGTACTTC.

This clonotype was detected a few times. The CDR3 nucleotides read TGTGCCAGCAGCCAAGCCTGGCAGGCCACTAATGAAAAACTGTTTTTT. Translated: CASSQAWQATNEKLFF. This chain uses TRBV4-2 with TRBJ1-4; no clear D. Trimming removed 1 base from V and 2 bases from J, with 11 bases in between. The length of the CDR3 is 16 residues. CDR1 LGHNA and CDR2 YNFKEQ come from the germline V gene.

A note on this clonotype: A junction end diverges from the germline sequence, so it may reflect a read error. In nucleotides, the CDR3 is TGTGCCAGCAGTTACTCCCCGGGACAGGGGGTTACTGAAGCTCTCTTT. Amino acid sequence: CASSYSPGQGVTEALF. The chain has TRBV6-5 and TRBJ1-1; 11 nucleotides match TRBD1. The CDR3 has 16 residues. Germline V gene sequence: CDR1 MNHEY, CDR2 SVGAGI.

This clonotype has more than one count but fewer than ten. The gene calls are TRBV27 and TRBJ2-4, with a possible D match to TRBD1 (7 bases). Germline V gives CDR1 MNHEY, CDR2 SMNVEV (reference sequence). V lost 10 bases and J lost 0, with 22 bases in between. The CDR3 is 17 amino acids. CDR3 amino acids: CAMIRGDSPIAKNIQYF. CDR3 bases: TGTGCCATGATACGCGGGGACAGCCCAATAGCCAAAAACATTCAGTACTTC.

The rearrangement joins TRBV28 to TRBJ2-7; weak D call: TRBD1 (6 bases). The germline gives CDR1 MDHEN, CDR2 SYDVKM. This CDR3 is built from 15 residues. The ends were cut back, 6 bases at V and 0 bases at J, with 15 bases in the middle. Here the CDR3 DNA reads TGTGCCAGCAGCGATCCCAGGGGACCCTCCTACGAGCAGTACTTC. The encoded protein is CASSDPRGPSYEQYF.